These 22 T cell receptor beta chains came from one sample sequenced in a study of CD8 T cells in ankylosing spondylitis. Study conclusions and caveats: Seemingly distinctive of ankylosing spondylitis blood was a TCR beta motif formed by eight highly homologous variants.

No cognate antigen is known for these TCRs. Via MiXCR, TCRdb re-called the 5' RACE reads, giving one row per CDR3 protein. Here the sample spans approximately 550,000 distinct CDR3 sequences, roughly 13% being singletons. Sequencing was carried out using blood, either unsorted or a sorted T cell fraction (not recorded which). The receptors stem from a male donor with ankylosing spondylitis.

The chain recombines TRBV9 with TRBJ1-4; TRBD1 is a possible D gene (6 bases). Per germline, CDR1 SGDLS and CDR2 YYNGEE. The CDR3 extends over 15 amino acids. V lost 4 bases, J lost 5 bases, and 15 bases lay in between. The CDR3 loop reads CASSLMGGQNEKLFF. The CDR3 nucleotides are TGTGCCAGCAGCCTGATGGGGGGCCAGAATGAAAAACTGTTTTTT.

This chain connects TRBV30 to TRBJ1-3; a possible D gene is TRBD1 (6 bases). The V and J ends lost 4 bases and 0 bases respectively, with 10 bases between them. Germline-derived CDR1 and CDR2 are GTSNPN and SVGIG (reference sequence). CDR3 length: 14 amino acids. The CDR3 coding sequence is TGTGCCTGGACAGGGACACGCTCTGGAAACACCATATATTTT. It encodes CAWTGTRSGNTIYF.

The gene calls are TRBV29-1 and TRBJ1-3; D gene uncertain. CDR3 length: 13 amino acids. Germline CDR1 is SQVTM and CDR2 is ANQGSEA. V shed 7 bases and J shed 0 bases, with 10 bases lying between them. The CDR3 reads CSAGPSSGNTIYF. The CDR3 coding sequence is TGCAGCGCCGGCCCTTCCTCTGGAAACACCATATATTTT. The variable domain in full, with the rest retrieved from reference TRBV29-1 and TRBJ1-3, is SAVISQKPSRDICQRGTSLTIQCQVDSQVTMMFWYRQQPGQSLTLIATANQGSEATYESGFVIDKFPISRPNLTFSTLTVSNMSPEDSSIYLCSAGPSSGNTIYFGEGSWLTVV.

This clonotype has only a few counts. The CDR3 is CASGPGQVYNEQFF. The CDR3 DNA is TGTGCTAGTGGGCCGGGACAGGTCTACAATGAGCAGTTCTTC. The J gene is TRBJ2-1, the V gene TRBV12-5; 8 bases line up with TRBD1. The CDR3 loop spans 14 amino acids. Germline V gives CDR1 LGHNT, CDR2 FRNRAP. Germline trimming cut 6 bases from V and 3 bases from J; bases unmatched to any gene: 4.

The V and J genes are TRBV27 and TRBJ2-7; D perhaps matches TRBD1 (6 bases). Germline values: CDR1 MNHEY, CDR2 SMNVEV (reference sequence). V shed 0 bases and J shed 2 bases, with 11 bases lying between them. The CDR3 has 15 amino acids. The CDR3 protein is CASSLSVDRAYEQYV. In nucleotides, the CDR3 is TGTGCCAGCAGTTTATCGGTGGACAGAGCCTACGAGCAGTACGTC.

This clonotype was observed a few times. The gene calls are TRBV5-1 and TRBJ2-7; D may correspond to TRBD1 or TRBD2 (5 bases each). Trimming stripped 4 bases from V and 7 bases from J, with 18 bases between. This CDR3 has 14 amino acids. Germline V CDR1 and CDR2: SGHRS, YFSETQ. CDR3 bases: TGCGCCAGCAGCATCGGGACCACCCCTGGGGAGCAGTACTTC. Translation gives CASSIGTTPGEQYF.

The chain recombines TRBV6-1 with TRBJ2-7; TRBD1 aligns across 8 bases. The CDR3 is made up of 15 amino acids. Germline trimming cut 5 bases from V and 0 bases from J; bases unmatched to any gene: 6. Germline V gives CDR1 MNHNS, CDR2 SASEGT. Here the CDR3 reads CASSPTGTGSYEQYV. The CDR3 DNA is TGTGCCAGCAGTCCGACCGGGACAGGCTCCTACGAGCAGTACGTC.

This clonotype has just a few counts. The V and J genes are TRBV20-1 and TRBJ2-1, with a weak D call TRBD2 (6 bases). Germline V gives CDR1 DFQATT, CDR2 SNEGSKA (reference sequence). The CDR3 sequence is 13 residues long. V lost 4 bases and J lost 0, with 7 bases in between. The CDR3 DNA follows: TGCAGTGCTATGCGGGGCTCCTACAATGAGCAGTTCTTC. It yields the protein CSAMRGSYNEQFF.

This clonotype has ten or more counts. The J gene is TRBJ2-1, the V gene TRBV5-1, with TRBD2 matching over 10 bases. Germline trimming cut 5 bases from V and 6 bases from J; bases unmatched to any gene: 5. Germline CDR1 is SGHRS and CDR2 is YFSETQ. This CDR3 is built from 14 residues. The CDR3: CASRGLATTNEQFF. The CDR3 DNA is TGCGCCAGCAGGGGACTAGCGACTACCAATGAGCAGTTCTTC.

The chain links TRBV9 to TRBJ1-2; D may be TRBD1 (5 bases). CDR3 length: 15 amino acids. Trimming pared 2 bases from V and 4 bases from J, leaving 15 bases between. Germline lookup yields CDR1 SGDLS and CDR2 YYNGEE. CDR3 sequence (DNA): TGTGCCAGCAGCGTGGATGTGGGGGAGGCCTATGGCTACACCTTC. This encodes CASSVDVGEAYGYTF.

The chain is built from TRBV15 and TRBJ2-3; 7 bases agree with TRBD1. With 2 bases clipped from V and 0 bases from J, the junction kept 5 bases outside the gene matches. This CDR3 region has 16 residues. Per the germline V gene, CDR1 is LNHNV and CDR2 is YYDKDF (reference sequence). The CDR3 spells CATSRPGTVSTDTQYF. CDR3 sequence (DNA): TGTGCCACCAGCAGACCAGGGACAGTAAGCACAGATACGCAGTATTTT.

This clonotype was observed many times. The chain combines TRBV3-1 with TRBJ2-1; D call uncertain. Germline-derived CDR1 and CDR2 are LGHDT and YNNKEL (reference sequence). The V and J ends lost 5 bases and 2 bases respectively, with 4 bases between them. The CDR3 runs 12 residues. DNA of the CDR3: TGTGCCAGCAGCACAACCTACAATGAGCAGTTCTTC. Translation gives CASSTTYNEQFF.

This chain links TRBV12-3 or TRBV12-4 with TRBJ1-1; D gene ambiguous. Trimming cost V 2 bases and J 6 bases, with 10 bases left between them. The CDR3 is made up of 13 amino acids. In DNA, the CDR3 is TGTGCCAGCAGTTTAAATCAGGAGGCTGAAGCTTTCTTT. It codes for CASSLNQEAEAFF.

This chain joins TRBV18 and TRBJ1-5; no clear D. CDR1 and CDR2 (germline): KGHSH, LQKENI. The CDR3 spans 14 residues. Trimming left V 6 bases short and J 1 base short, with 10 bases between. The CDR3 is CASSLGFSNQPQHF. CDR3 nucleotides: TGTGCCAGCTCGCTGGGATTCAGCAATCAGCCCCAGCATTTT.

Of note for this clonotype: A much bigger clone sits one base away, suggesting this may be a read error. The gene calls are TRBV6-1 and TRBJ1-3, with unresolved D. CDR1 MNHNS and CDR2 SASEGT come from the germline V gene. This CDR3 spans 14 amino acids. The CDR3 DNA follows: TGTGCCAGCAGTCGAACTTCAGCCAAAAACACCGTATATTTT. Its protein product is CASSRTSAKNTVYF.

This rearrangement joins TRBV7-9 to TRBJ2-3; 7 nucleotides agree with TRBD2. Germline CDR1 reads SEHNR; CDR2 reads FQNEAQ (reference sequence). V dropped 5 bases and J dropped 3; count of bases not matched to a gene: 8. CDR3 length equals 15 residues. CDR3 in DNA: TGTGCCAGCAGCCAGCCCCGCGGGAGTACAGATACGCAGTATTTT. Translated, it gives CASSQPRGSTDTQYF.

This clonotype has more than one count but fewer than ten. The chain uses TRBV7-8 and TRBJ2-5; 14 bases align to TRBD2. Per the germline V gene, CDR1 is SGHVS and CDR2 is FQNEAQ. The CDR3 is 17 residues long. V lost 5 bases to trimming and J lost 4 bases; unmatched junction nucleotides: 9. In DNA form, the CDR3 reads TGTGCCAGCAGCCCAAGTGGGGGGACTAGCGGGAGAGAGACCCAGTACTTC. This encodes CASSPSGGTSGRETQYF. The whole variable domain, filled in from reference TRBV7-8 and TRBJ2-5, reads GAGVSQSPRYKVAKRGQDVALRCDPISGHVSLFWYQQALGQGPEFLTYFQNEAQLDKSGLPSDRFFAERPEGSVSTLKIQRTQQEDSAVYLCASSPSGGTSGRETQYFGPGTRLLVL.

This clonotype was picked up a small number of times. The gene calls are TRBV28 and TRBJ2-7, with 7 bases fitting TRBD2. The CDR3 has 14 amino acids. V shed 2 bases and J 3 bases; nucleotides not matched to a gene: 4. CDR1 is MDHEN and CDR2 is SYDVKM in the germline V gene. The CDR3 nucleotides read TGTGCCAGCAGTTTAGGGCTAGCGGACTACGAGCAGTACGTC. Amino acids: CASSLGLADYEQYV.

This chain connects TRBV15 to TRBJ2-3; 7 positions agree with TRBD1. V gave up 0 bases and J gave up 2 bases; unmatched junction bases: 5. This CDR3 comprises 16 residues. CDR1 LNHNV and CDR2 YYDKDF come from the germline V gene (reference sequence). The CDR3 DNA reads TGTGCCACCAGCAGAGATTACGGGACAGCCACAGATACGCAGTATTTT. Residues: CATSRDYGTATDTQYF.

This clonotype was seen more than once but under ten times. The chain has TRBV20-1 and TRBJ1-1; a possible D gene is TRBD1 (5 bases). CDR1 is DFQATT, CDR2 SNEGSKA, per germline (reference sequence). V lost 5 bases and J 1 base, leaving 14 bases between the germline ends. This CDR3 contains 14 residues. The CDR3 protein is CSAPIGAGNTEAFF. The CDR3 bases are TGCAGTGCTCCCATTGGGGCAGGGAACACTGAAGCTTTCTTT.

The gene calls are TRBV20-1 and TRBJ1-1; D uncertain. Trimming took 4 bases from V and 2 from J, leaving 11 bases between them. This CDR3 is built from 13 residues. Germline assignment: CDR1 DFQATT and CDR2 SNEGSKA (reference sequence). The CDR3 DNA follows: TGCAGTGCTACCCTTACTCCAAACACTGAAGCTTTCTTT. This sequence encodes CSATLTPNTEAFF.

The chain has TRBV20-1 and TRBJ2-1; 13 bases are shared with TRBD2. CDR3 length: 17 residues. The V segment lost 7 bases and the J segment 4 bases; nucleotides outside the gene matches: 13. The germline gives CDR1 DFQATT, CDR2 SNEGSKA (reference sequence). CDR3 in amino acids: CSVGRLAGGADYNEQFF. CDR3 DNA sequence: TGCAGTGTGGGGAGACTAGCGGGAGGTGCGGATTACAATGAGCAGTTCTTC.